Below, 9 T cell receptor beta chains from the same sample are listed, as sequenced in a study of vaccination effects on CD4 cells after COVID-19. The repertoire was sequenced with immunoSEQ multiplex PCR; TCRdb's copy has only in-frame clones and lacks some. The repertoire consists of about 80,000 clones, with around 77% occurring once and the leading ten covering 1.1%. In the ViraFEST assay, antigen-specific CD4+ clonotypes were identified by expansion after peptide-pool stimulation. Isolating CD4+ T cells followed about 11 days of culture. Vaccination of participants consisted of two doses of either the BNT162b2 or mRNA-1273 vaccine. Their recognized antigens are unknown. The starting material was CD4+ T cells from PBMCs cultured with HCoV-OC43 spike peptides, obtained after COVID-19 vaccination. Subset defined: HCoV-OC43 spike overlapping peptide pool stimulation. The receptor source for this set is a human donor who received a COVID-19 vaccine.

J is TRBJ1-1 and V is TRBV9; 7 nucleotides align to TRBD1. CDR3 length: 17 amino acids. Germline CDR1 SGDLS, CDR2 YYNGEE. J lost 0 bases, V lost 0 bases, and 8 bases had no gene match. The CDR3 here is CASSVGDRAEMNTEAFF. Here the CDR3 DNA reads TGTGCCAGCAGCGTAGGAGACAGGGCCGAAATGAACACTGAAGCTTTCTTT.

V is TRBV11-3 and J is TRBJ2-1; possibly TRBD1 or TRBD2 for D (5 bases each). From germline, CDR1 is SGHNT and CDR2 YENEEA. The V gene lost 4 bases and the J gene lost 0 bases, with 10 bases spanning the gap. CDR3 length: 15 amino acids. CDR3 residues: CASSSGRGSYNEQFF. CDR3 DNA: TGTGCCAGCAGCTCGGGACGAGGCTCCTACAATGAGCAGTTCTTC.

CDR3 DNA: TGTGCCAGCAGTTTTGGGTGGGGAGCTAATGAAAAACTGTTTTTT. This gives the protein CASSFGWGANEKLFF. The V call is TRBV5-6, the J call TRBJ1-4, with D unclear. The V gene lost 5 bases and the J gene lost 3 bases, with 14 bases spanning the gap. The CDR3 contains 15 residues. The V gene's germline CDR1 is SGHDT and CDR2 YYEEEE.

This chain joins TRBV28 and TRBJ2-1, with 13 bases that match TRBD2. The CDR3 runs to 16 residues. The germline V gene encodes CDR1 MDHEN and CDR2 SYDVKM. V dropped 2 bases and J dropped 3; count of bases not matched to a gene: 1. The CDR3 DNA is TGTGCCAGCAGTTTAGGACTAGCGGGGGTCTACAATGAGCAGTTCTTC. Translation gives CASSLGLAGVYNEQFF.

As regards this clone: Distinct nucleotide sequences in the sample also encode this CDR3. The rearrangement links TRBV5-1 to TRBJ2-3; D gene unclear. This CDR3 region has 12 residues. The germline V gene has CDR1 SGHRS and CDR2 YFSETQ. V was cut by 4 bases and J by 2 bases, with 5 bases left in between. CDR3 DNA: TGCGCCAGCAGCGAGCACACAGATACGCAGTATTTT. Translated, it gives CASSEHTDTQYF.

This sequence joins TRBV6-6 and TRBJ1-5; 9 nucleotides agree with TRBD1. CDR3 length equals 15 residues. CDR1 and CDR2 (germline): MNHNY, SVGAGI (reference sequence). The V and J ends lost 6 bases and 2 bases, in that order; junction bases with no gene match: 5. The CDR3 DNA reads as TGTGCCAGCAGATCCACAGGGGGCCGCAATCAGCCCCAGCATTTT. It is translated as CASRSTGGRNQPQHF.

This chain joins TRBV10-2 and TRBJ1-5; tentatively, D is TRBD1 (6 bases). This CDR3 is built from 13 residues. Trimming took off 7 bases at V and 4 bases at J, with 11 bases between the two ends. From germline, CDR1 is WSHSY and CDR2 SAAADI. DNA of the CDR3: TGCGCCAGCACTGGGACACTTAATCAGCCCCAGCATTTT. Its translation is CASTGTLNQPQHF.

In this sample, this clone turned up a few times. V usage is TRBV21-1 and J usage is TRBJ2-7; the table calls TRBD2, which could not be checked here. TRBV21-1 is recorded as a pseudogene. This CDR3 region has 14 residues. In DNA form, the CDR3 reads TGTGCCAGCAGCCCCCCGAGGTCACTTTACGAGCAGTACGTC. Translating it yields CASSPPRSLYEQYV.

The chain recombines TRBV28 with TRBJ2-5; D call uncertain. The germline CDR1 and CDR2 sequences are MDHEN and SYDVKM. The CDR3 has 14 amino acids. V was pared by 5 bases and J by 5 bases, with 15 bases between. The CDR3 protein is CASSPLGNEETQYF. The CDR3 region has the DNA TGTGCCAGCAGTCCGCTTGGGAATGAGGAGACCCAGTACTTC. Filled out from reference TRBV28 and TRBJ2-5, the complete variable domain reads DVKVTQSSRYLVKRTGEKVFLECVQDMDHENMFWYRQDPGLGLRLIYFSYDVKMKEKGDIPEGYSVSREKKERFSLILESASTNQTSMYLCASSPLGNEETQYFGPGTRLLVL.